This record concerns one T cell receptor beta chain sequence. This clonotype was found many times. Its antigen specificity is not known. No quality values exist for individual bases; no much larger clone is one base distant. This record belongs to a study of regulatory T cells in long-lasting Graves disease (dated by TCRdb to 2020 to 2022). With respect to the entire study: In the newly diagnosed Graves' disease group, patients had been taking antithyroid drugs for less than 3 months. This study used TCR sequencing and RNA sequencing of peripheral blood to compare persistent Graves' disease patients against newly diagnosed Graves' disease patients. The study took place in China and was registered as a clinical trial. A total of about 33 samples were covered by TCR sequencing, comprising some 13 persistent and 20 or so newly diagnosed Graves' disease patients. Overall study results and their limits: Lower TCR Shannon entropy and fewer highly expanded clones were observed in persistent Graves' disease patients than in newly diagnosed patients, which suggested clonal expansion. Persistent disease showed preferential use of TRBV28, TRBJ1-2 and TRBJ2-5, whereas newly diagnosed disease favored TRBV20-1 and TRBJ2-1. Peripheral blood alone was examined, since thyroid tissue, which constituted the primary lesion, could not be accessed. Sequencing and analysis were limited to the TCR beta chain. The authors acknowledged the small sample size as a limitation that may reduce accuracy. A larger number of public clonotypes was shared among persistent patients (around 2,500) than among newly diagnosed patients (around 870).

The library was made by multiplex PCR. Sequencing relied on an Illumina HiSeq 4000. To build TCR beta libraries, CDR3 regions were amplified by Arm-PCR using iRepertoire HTBI primers. Before sequencing, the PCR products underwent gel purification. Turning to the authors' computational methods: A total of 62 TRBV and approximately 15 TRBJ segments were identified across samples and were used for gene usage analysis of CDR3 amino acid clonotypes. Filtered high-quality paired reads were merged into contigs using COPE and FqMerger. BLAST was used to align contigs to the IMGT TRBV, TRBD and TRBJ reference genes, and CDR3 was defined following IMGT. Highly expanded clones were defined as clonotypes with a frequency above 0.1%. Repertoire diversity was measured by Shannon entropy, and V-J evenness by the Gini coefficient. Public clonotypes were defined as clonotypes shared by more than one individual. TCRdb reran the public reads through fastp at Q25 and MiXCR, keeping productive beta chains. Each CDR3 protein gets just one entry, which takes the most common genes and DNA from the rows behind it. The V and J calls come from TCRdb's annotation, not from the publication. This sample has 350,000 to 550,000 distinct CDR3 sequences in its table, and 15% of those were observed once. The top ten hold about a sixth of the sample.

The germline V gene encodes CDR1 LGHDT and CDR2 YNNKEL (reference sequence). Deletion took 2 bases off V and 3 bases off J, with a span of 14 bases between the germline ends. The CDR3 starts with the cysteine, ends with the phenylalanine, and has 15 residues. Here the CDR3 DNA is all that survives: 45 bases in frame from base 1. Explained via the paper, the time point label denotes: newly diagnosed GD, antithyroid drugs for less than 3 months. For both TCR sequencing and RNA sequencing, RNA was extracted from PBMCs using TRIzol. The diagnosis of Graves' disease was made according to American Thyroid Association guidelines. Patients were recruited from an endocrinology department in Xi'an, China. Each patient gave roughly 10 milliliters of peripheral blood, collected in an EDTA anticoagulant tube. PBMCs were isolated by Ficoll Paque Plus density gradient separation without further T cell sorting. An Agilent 2100 Bioanalyzer and agarose gel were used to check RNA quality, while a NanoDrop 2000 measured RNA concentration.

The data were also submitted as part of a second study, on T cells in Graves' hyperthyroidism and ophthalmopathy. In that second paper, the authors write: A patient counted as having stable Graves' hyperthyroidism if no progression to ophthalmopathy occurred over 18 months of follow-up. Hyperthyroidism patients were newly diagnosed, with disease duration under 2 months, and aged 18 to 65 years. The study excluded patients with uncontrolled infections, other autoimmune diseases, pregnancy or lactation. Diagnoses were based on clinical symptoms, serum thyroxine and TRAb, thyroid ultrasound and orbital computed tomography. The TCR CDR3 was subjected to a first round of RT-PCR using the HTBI primer set and the Qiagen OneStep RT-PCR kit. Most expanded thyroid clonotypes (frequency above 0.001) were also found in blood, which suggests that blood repertoires may mirror thyroid immune responses. In cross-validation, a model built on a 13 V-J signature told ophthalmopathy apart from stable hyperthyroidism with just under 90% sensitivity and approximately 84% specificity, and in testing the same model reached 80%/75%. In validation, the model predicted progression to ophthalmopathy a median of roughly 6.5 months before onset, with approximately 71% sensitivity and just under 75% specificity. To identify TCR V-J signatures that set the groups apart, the researchers used a discovery cohort of 100 patients, made up of 43 with Graves' ophthalmopathy and about 60 with stable Graves' hyperthyroidism. Whether ophthalmopathy could be predicted prospectively was tested in an independent validation cohort made up of approximately 19 hyperthyroidism patients plus 17 patients who later progressed to ophthalmopathy. The roughly 100 discovery patients were randomly divided into training and test sets at a 7:3 ratio. Thyroid tissue and blood T-cell repertoires from six Graves' hyperthyroidism patients were also compared in the study. After blood sampling, hyperthyroidism patients were treated with methimazole at a starting dose of 30 mg daily, and ophthalmopathy patients were treated with high-dose intravenous methylprednisolone. Libraries were constructed in a second round of multiplex PCR, after which size selection and purification were carried out. Sequencing of the libraries was done on an Illumina HiSeq2000 using paired-end 100 bp reads. SOAPnuke was used to process the raw data, with reads discarded if the reads contained adapters or uncalled bases, had a mean Phred below 15, or lacked an exact constant-primer or identifier match. COPE v1.2.5 was used to merge the high-quality paired reads, and each unique nucleotide sequence was defined as a clonotype. MiTCR v1.1 was used to align the clonotypes against IMGT TRBV, TRBD and TRBJ reference segments. The analysis included only V-J combinations with a frequency above 0.0001, which together covered more than 98% of the repertoires. A TCS score was defined as the ratio of F50 (clonal expansion) to E x V (chaos), with BLOSUM62-based TCRdist applied between CDR3 peptides within each V-J. Welch's t-statistics and random forest reduced around 520 V-J features to under 15, which were used in a naive Bayes classifier (R e1071). Sample size was not statistically predetermined, and investigators were not blinded to group allocation. The paper reports TCR Vbeta CDR3 sequencing of some 140 peripheral blood samples: around 45 ophthalmopathy, fewer than 80 hyperthyroidism and around 17 progressor patients.

This sequence originates from a woman aged 30 to 39 with Graves disease. Donor details come from another sample of the same person, matched by shared clones. This material consisted of peripheral blood mononuclear cells (PBMCs), taken at new diagnosis, from a patient treated with antithyroid drugs. The V and J segments used are TRBV3-1 and TRBJ2-7; perhaps TRBD2 is the D gene, with 6 bases matching. The CDR3 has the sequence CASSQTGVGLYEQYF. At the DNA level, the sequence is TGTGCCAGCAGCCAAACGGGAGTGGGGCTCTACGAGCAGTACTTC.